These 25 T cell receptor beta chains were all obtained from the same sample, sequenced in a study of tissue T cells after allogeneic stem cell transplantation. Sequencing was performed with immunoSEQ multiplex PCR; in TCRdb, only in-frame clones are kept and a portion is missing. The sample includes more than 7,500 clones, approximately 60% of them seen just once. The sequencing here drew on tissue from the jejunum, taken at autopsy. These receptors were collected from a female donor aged 60 or older with lung cancer.

V usage is TRBV19 and J usage is TRBJ2-7; 9 nucleotides align to TRBD1. Trimming at V came to 5 bases and at J to 5 bases, leaving 10 bases not matched to a gene. This CDR3 is 15 amino acids long. The germline V gene has CDR1 LNHDA and CDR2 SQIVND (reference sequence). Here the CDR3 reads CASSSPGQGIHEQYF. CDR3 nucleotide sequence: TGTGCCAGTAGTTCTCCGGGACAGGGAATCCACGAGCAGTACTTC.

This clone was observed a few times. The CDR3 protein is CASSYSGTDTEAFF. The CDR3 nucleotides are TGTGCCAGCAGTTATTCCGGGACAGACACTGAAGCTTTCTTT. V gene TRBV6-6 combines with J gene TRBJ1-1, with 7 nucleotides matching TRBD1. Germline V lookup: CDR1 MNHNY, CDR2 SVGAGI (reference sequence). The CDR3 runs 14 residues. V was clipped by 3 bases and J by 3 bases; unmatched bases: 4.

About this clone itself: A clone one base away is much larger, so this may be a read error. The chain combines TRBV14 with TRBJ1-4; D not resolved. Germline V CDR1 and CDR2: SGHDN, FVKESK. The CDR3 contains 15 residues. Trimming took off 1 base at V and 3 bases at J, with 9 bases between the two ends. CDR3: CASSQVRRPNEKLFF. DNA of the CDR3: TGTGCCAGCAGCCAAGTCAGGAGACCTAATGAAAAACTGTTTTTT.

This clone turned up a few times. The chain recombines TRBV12-3 or TRBV12-4 with TRBJ1-2; the D gene is possibly TRBD1 (6 bases). V was trimmed by 4 bases and J by 4 bases, leaving 10 bases between them. The CDR3 is made up of 13 amino acids. The CDR3 DNA reads TGTGCCAGCAGTTCAACAGGGATCTATGGCTACACCTTC. Its translation: CASSSTGIYGYTF.

This clone is deemed large. The chain combines TRBV29-1 with TRBJ1-1; D gene unclear. Germline V gene sequence: CDR1 SQVTM, CDR2 ANQGSEA. The length of the CDR3 is 11 residues. With 6 bases removed from V and 3 bases from J, the gap between germline ends came to 8 bases. CDR3 loop: CSVERDTEAFF. Here the CDR3 DNA reads TGCAGCGTCGAACGGGACACTGAAGCTTTCTTT.

The chain has TRBV27 and TRBJ2-1; D is perhaps TRBD1 (6 bases). The ends were cut back, 7 bases at V and 8 bases at J, with 18 bases in the middle. The CDR3 is 14 amino acids. The germline gives CDR1 MNHEY, CDR2 SMNVEV (reference sequence). CDR3 region: CASTSGQGFDEQFF. CDR3 nucleotide sequence: TGTGCCAGCACCTCCGGGCAGGGGTTCGATGAGCAGTTCTTC.

This chain links TRBV10-3 with TRBJ2-3; tentatively, D is TRBD1 or TRBD2 (5 bases each). Trimming stripped 3 bases from V and 5 bases from J, with 18 bases between. The V gene's germline CDR1 is ENHRY and CDR2 SYGVKD. The CDR3 totals 16 residues. CDR3 DNA: TGTGCCATCAGTGATGGTTTTGGGGACGGGATAGATACGCAGTATTTT. Its protein product is CAISDGFGDGIDTQYF.

The V and J genes are TRBV18 and TRBJ2-3, with D unresolved. Per germline, CDR1 KGHSH and CDR2 LQKENI. The CDR3 has 14 amino acids. V lost 2 bases, J lost 3 bases, and 9 bases lay in between. The CDR3 here is CASSPFVGTDTQYF. The DNA for the CDR3 is TGTGCCAGCTCACCATTCGTGGGGACAGATACGCAGTATTTT. The full variable domain, its missing parts supplied by reference TRBV18 and TRBJ2-3, is NAGVMQNPRHLVRRRGQEARLRCSPMKGHSHVYWYRQLPEEGLKFMVYLQKENIIDESGMPKERFSAEFPKEGPSILRIQQVVRGDSAAYFCASSPFVGTDTQYFGPGTRLTVL.

This clone is termed medium-sized. V and J are TRBV6-5 and TRBJ2-7; 8 positions agree with TRBD1. V lost 5 bases, J lost 5 bases, and 11 bases stayed unmatched. CDR1 and CDR2 from the germline V gene are MNHEY and SVGAGI. The CDR3 totals 15 residues. The CDR3 sequence is CASSNQDRGRHEQYF. CDR3 sequence (DNA): TGTGCCAGCAGTAACCAAGACAGGGGCCGCCACGAGCAGTACTTC.

This chain connects TRBV11-2 to TRBJ1-2, with D unresolved. CDR1 and CDR2 from the germline V gene are SGHAT and FQNNGV. Trimming left V 3 bases short and J 7 bases short, with 15 bases between. The CDR3 covers 14 residues. The CDR3 is CASSLRRAWSGYTF. The DNA of the CDR3 is TGTGCCAGCAGCTTGAGAAGGGCATGGAGTGGCTACACCTTC.

The chain is built from TRBV3-1 (or the pseudogene TRBV3-2) and TRBJ1-2; no firm D call. V gave up 0 bases and J gave up 4 bases, with 3 bases separating them. Germline V lookup: CDR1 LGHDT, CDR2 YNNKEL (reference sequence). The CDR3 has 12 amino acids. The CDR3: CASSQETYGYTF. The CDR3 nucleotides read TGTGCCAGCAGCCAAGAGACCTATGGCTACACCTTC.

With respect to this clone: Other DNA sequences in the same sample also yield this CDR3. The chain joins TRBV5-1 to TRBJ2-2; 13 bases are a match to TRBD2. Germline CDR1 and CDR2: SGHRS and YFSETQ. V was pared by 3 bases and J by 0 bases, with 2 bases of the junction left unmatched. The length of the CDR3 is 17 residues. The CDR3, as DNA: TGCGCCAGCAGCTGGACTAGCGGGAGTCCGAACACCGGGGAGCTGTTTTTT. It yields the protein CASSWTSGSPNTGELFF.

This clone was observed a few times. The gene calls are TRBV3-1 (or the pseudogene TRBV3-2) and TRBJ1-1; D is perhaps TRBD1 (6 bases). The CDR3 contains 16 residues. V gave up 3 bases and J gave up 1 base, with 15 bases separating them. The germline gives CDR1 LGHDT, CDR2 YNNKEL (reference sequence). The CDR3 sequence is CASSHGGREANTEAFF. The CDR3 region has the DNA TGTGCCAGCAGCCACGGGGGCAGGGAGGCGAACACTGAAGCTTTCTTT.

The genes are TRBV6-5 and TRBJ2-7; 14 bases map to TRBD2. The CDR3 length is 15 residues. V lost 5 bases, J lost 3 bases, and 3 bases stayed unmatched. Germline values: CDR1 MNHEY, CDR2 SVGAGI. The CDR3 region is CASSLGTSGSYEQYF. CDR3 coding DNA: TGTGCCAGCAGTCTCGGGACTAGCGGGAGCTACGAGCAGTACTTC.

This clone occurred once. The chain employs TRBV20-1 and TRBJ2-1; D uncertain. The germline gives CDR1 DFQATT, CDR2 SNEGSKA (reference sequence). With 0 bases removed from V and 10 bases from J, the gap between germline ends came to 7 bases. CDR3 length: 11 residues. The CDR3 bases are TGCAGTGCTAGAGAGGTCCGCGAGCAGTTCTTC. Protein sequence: CSAREVREQFF.

The CDR3 is CATSDRVGGQGADTQYF. CDR3 sequence (DNA): TGTGCCACCAGTGATCGAGTGGGGGGGCAAGGCGCAGATACGCAGTATTTT. The chain couples TRBV24-1 to TRBJ2-3; TRBD2 might be the D (7 bases). V lost 3 bases to trimming and J lost 4 bases, with 19 bases between them. Germline V lookup: CDR1 KGHDR, CDR2 SFDVKD. This CDR3 is 17 amino acids long.

The chain recombines TRBV7-2 with TRBJ1-2; 8 bases map to TRBD1. Germline loops: CDR1 SGHTA, CDR2 FQGNSA. The CDR3 is 13 amino acids. The ends lost 2 bases at V and 7 bases at J; junction bases unmatched: 3. The CDR3 spells CASSLQGAGGYTF. CDR3 bases: TGTGCCAGCAGCTTACAGGGGGCGGGTGGCTACACCTTC.

The rearrangement uses TRBV18 and TRBJ2-7; D is undetermined. The CDR3 runs 15 residues. V was pared by 5 bases and J by 3 bases, with 17 bases between. CDR1 is KGHSH, CDR2 LQKENI, per germline. The CDR3 sequence is CASSSPSSSFYEQYF. CDR3 DNA: TGTGCCAGCTCATCCCCCTCATCGAGCTTCTACGAGCAGTACTTC. The full variable domain, completed using reference TRBV18 and TRBJ2-7, is NAGVMQNPRHLVRRRGQEARLRCSPMKGHSHVYWYRQLPEEGLKFMVYLQKENIIDESGMPKERFSAEFPKEGPSILRIQQVVRGDSAAYFCASSSPSSSFYEQYFGPGTRLTVT.

This clone has a single count. The V gene is TRBV2, the J gene TRBJ1-2, with D hard to call. The CDR3 is 17 residues long. The germline V gene encodes CDR1 SNHLY and CDR2 FYNNEI. Trimming pared 1 base from V and 0 bases from J, leaving 15 bases between. The CDR3 here is CASSEVGPEQANYGYTF. The CDR3 DNA is TGTGCCAGCAGTGAAGTGGGTCCAGAACAAGCTAACTATGGCTACACCTTC.

This chain links TRBV5-1 with TRBJ1-2; D is unclear. The CDR3 has 14 amino acids. Trimming took 0 bases from V and 6 from J, leaving 12 bases between them. CDR1 is SGHRS, CDR2 YFSETQ, per germline. The CDR3 spells CASSLASTADGYTF. The CDR3 coding sequence is TGCGCCAGCAGCTTGGCCAGCACAGCCGATGGCTACACCTTC. The whole variable domain, filled in from reference TRBV5-1 and TRBJ1-2, reads KAGVTQTPRYLIKTRGQQVTLSCSPISGHRSVSWYQQTPGQGLQFLFEYFSETQRNKGNFPGRFSGRQFSNSRSEMNVSTLELGDSALYLCASSLASTADGYTFGSGTRLTVV.

The gene calls are TRBV6-6 and TRBJ1-5; the D gene is possibly TRBD1 (5 bases). The germline V gene has CDR1 MNHNY and CDR2 SVGAGI (reference sequence). This CDR3 has 13 amino acids. V was pared by 6 bases and J by 7 bases, with 13 bases between. The DNA of the CDR3 is TGTGCCAGCAGGATGCAGGGTTTACAGCCCCAGCATTTT. This encodes CASRMQGLQPQHF.

This chain connects TRBV7-2 to TRBJ2-3; TRBD2 matches at 12 bases. The CDR3 has 15 residues. V shed 4 bases, J shed 8 bases, and the junction held 7 bases outside the gene matches. Per the germline V gene, CDR1 is SGHTA and CDR2 is FQGNSA. CDR3 nucleotides: TGTGCCAGCAGCTCGGCTAGCGGGAGGGCGAGTACGCAGTATTTT. Translation: CASSSASGRASTQYF.

The V and J genes are TRBV7-9 and TRBJ2-5; the match to TRBD1 covers 10 bases. CDR1 and CDR2 (germline): SEHNR, FQNEAQ (reference sequence). J gave up 5 bases and V 5 bases, and 8 bases lay outside the gene matches. The CDR3 is 15 amino acids. DNA of the CDR3: TGTGCCAGCAGCGTACGGGACAGGGGCAGGGAGACCCAGTACTTC. Translated: CASSVRDRGRETQYF.

This clone was counted between two and nine times. The J gene is TRBJ2-3, the V gene TRBV9; a weak D match, TRBD1 (6 bases). The CDR3 consists of 15 residues. V lost 4 bases and J lost 1, with 13 bases in between. In germline, CDR1 is SGDLS, CDR2 YYNGEE. As DNA, the CDR3 is TGTGCCAGCAGCCAGGGGCGGACGGGCACAGATACGCAGTATTTT. Translated, it gives CASSQGRTGTDTQYF.

CDR3 residues: CSVEVPPDEKLFF. The CDR3, as DNA: TGCAGCGTTGAAGTCCCGCCGGATGAAAAACTGTTTTTT. The chain uses TRBV29-1 and TRBJ1-4; D unresolved. Trimming left V 1 base short and J 6 bases short, with 9 bases between. The CDR3 contains 13 residues. Germline assignment: CDR1 SQVTM and CDR2 ANQGSEA. The variable domain in full, completed from reference TRBV29-1 and TRBJ1-4, reads SAVISQKPSRDICQRGTSLTIQCQVDSQVTMMFWYRQQPGQSLTLIATANQGSEATYESGFVIDKFPISRPNLTFSTLTVSNMSPEDSSIYLCSVEVPPDEKLFFGSGTQLSVL.